The 2 T cell receptor beta chains below come from one sample, sequenced in a study of PD-L1 blockade in urothelial cancer. Time point given: peripheral blood 6 weeks after treatment start. Sequencing was performed with immunoSEQ multiplex PCR; in TCRdb, only in-frame clones are kept and a portion is missing. Of around 87,000 clones listed, approximately 87% are singletons. Sequencing was performed on PBMCs, taken around atezolizumab (anti-PD-L1) treatment. Source of these receptors: a man aged 65 to 85 with urothelial cancer.

The chain combines TRBV23-1 with TRBJ2-5, with 8 bases fitting TRBD2. TRBV23-1 is known as an ORF, though its function is uncertain. The trim removed 8 bases at V and 8 bases at J, leaving 10 bases unmatched. CDR3 length: 13 residues. The chain's CDR3 is CASAREGMGTQYF. The CDR3 region has the DNA TGCGCCAGCGCCCGGGAGGGCATGGGTACCCAGTACTTC.

The chain uses TRBV2 and TRBJ1-2; possibly TRBD1 for D (5 bases). Trimming left V 2 bases short and J 7 bases short, with 14 bases between. CDR1 SNHLY and CDR2 FYNNEI come from the germline V gene. The CDR3 spans 14 residues. Written as DNA, the CDR3 is TGTGCCAGCAGTGAATCACGGACAATCTCTGGCTACACCTTC. This sequence encodes CASSESRTISGYTF.